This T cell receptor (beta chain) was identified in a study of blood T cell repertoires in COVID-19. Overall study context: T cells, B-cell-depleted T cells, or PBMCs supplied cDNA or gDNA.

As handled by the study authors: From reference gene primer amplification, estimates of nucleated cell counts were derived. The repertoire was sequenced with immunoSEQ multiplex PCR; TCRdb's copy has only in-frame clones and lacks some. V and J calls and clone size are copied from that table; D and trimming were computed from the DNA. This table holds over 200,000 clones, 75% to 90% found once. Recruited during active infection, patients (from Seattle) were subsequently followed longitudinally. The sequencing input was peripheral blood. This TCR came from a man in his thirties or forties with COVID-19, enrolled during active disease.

CDR3 residues: CASSTPSTSAVYNEQFF. In DNA form, the CDR3 reads TGTGCCAGTAGTACCCCCTCGACTAGCGCGGTCTACAATGAGCAGTTCTTC. J is TRBJ2-1 and V is TRBV19; 8 bases are a match to TRBD2. Looked up from germline, CDR1 is LNHDA and CDR2 is SQIVND (reference sequence). The J segment lost 3 bases and the V segment lost 4 bases, leaving 11 bases of the junction unmatched. The length of the CDR3 is 17 residues.